These 32 T cell receptor beta chains share one sample of origin, sequenced in a study of blood T cell repertoires in COVID-19. Repertoires were generated with immunoSEQ multiplex PCR, while TCRdb's copy carries only in-frame clones and drops some. The table shows 30,000 to 45,000 clones, with 75% to 90% occurring only once. Sequencing used peripheral blood. The receptors were sampled from a man between 65 and 80 years old with acute or convalescent COVID-19.

The V call is TRBV28, the J call TRBJ2-1; TRBD2 might be the D (6 bases). The V gene's germline CDR1 is MDHEN and CDR2 SYDVKM. The CDR3 consists of 16 residues. Trimming removed 7 bases from V and 7 bases from J, with 23 bases in between. The CDR3 sequence: CASTPVGGTAVNEQFF. The CDR3 DNA follows: TGTGCCAGCACCCCCGTTGGAGGGACTGCGGTAAATGAGCAGTTCTTC.

The rearrangement joins TRBV6-2 or TRBV6-3 to TRBJ2-7, with D possibly TRBD2 on 5 matching bases. V lost 7 bases and J 2 bases, leaving 24 bases between the germline ends. CDR1 and CDR2 from the germline V gene are MNHEY and SVGEGT. This CDR3 has 17 amino acids. The CDR3 loop is CASIHSGEGPQTYEQYF. The CDR3 nucleotides read TGTGCCAGCATTCACTCTGGAGAGGGTCCCCAAACCTACGAGCAGTACTTC.

The chain recombines TRBV15 with TRBJ1-4; TRBD1 is a possible D gene (6 bases). This CDR3 contains 16 residues. V was clipped by 1 base and J by 0 bases, with 9 bases between them. Germline V gives CDR1 LNHNV, CDR2 YYDKDF (reference sequence). The DNA of the CDR3 is TGTGCCACCAGCAGAGGGGACACTGCAACTAATGAAAAACTGTTTTTT. The encoded protein is CATSRGDTATNEKLFF.

V usage is TRBV9 and J usage is TRBJ2-3, with D possibly TRBD2 on 6 matching bases. This CDR3 has 15 amino acids. The ends were cut back, 0 bases at V and 2 bases at J, with 10 bases in the middle. Germline assignment: CDR1 SGDLS and CDR2 YYNGEE. The CDR3 region has the DNA TGTGCCAGCAGCGTAGCGGGAGACCCCACAGATACGCAGTATTTT. It codes for CASSVAGDPTDTQYF.

The chain is built from TRBV5-4 and TRBJ2-1; TRBD2 agrees at 12 bases. The CDR3 covers 16 residues. In germline, CDR1 is SGHNT, CDR2 YYREEE (reference sequence). V lost 1 base to trimming and J lost 10 bases; unmatched junction nucleotides: 9. CDR3 in DNA: TGTGCCAGCAGCTTGTCTAGCGGGAGGGCCAGGGGGGAGCAGTTCTTC. Its translation is CASSLSSGRARGEQFF. The full variable domain, with the rest looked up from reference TRBV5-4 and TRBJ2-1, is ETGVTQSPTHLIKTRGQQVTLRCSSQSGHNTVSWYQQALGQGPQFIFQYYREEENGRGNFPPRFSGLQFPNYSSELNVNALELDDSALYLCASSLSSGRARGEQFFGPGTRLTVL.

V gene TRBV3-1 (or the pseudogene TRBV3-2) combines with J gene TRBJ2-5; D remains ambiguous. Germline loops: CDR1 LGHDT, CDR2 YNNKEL (reference sequence). This CDR3 contains 11 residues. V shed 4 bases and J shed 4 bases, with 4 bases lying between them. Written as DNA, the CDR3 is TGTGCCAGCAGCCGAGCAGAGACCCAGTACTTC. This encodes CASSRAETQYF.

The chain recombines TRBV7-6 with TRBJ1-3, with D possibly matching TRBD1 (6 bases). The CDR3 is 16 residues long. The V gene lost 2 bases and the J gene lost 4 bases, with 15 bases spanning the gap. CDR1 SGHVS and CDR2 FNYEAQ come from the germline V gene. This CDR3 reads CASSLNREGRGNTIYF. The DNA for the CDR3 is TGTGCCAGCAGCTTAAACAGGGAAGGCAGAGGAAACACCATATATTTT. The whole variable domain, remainder taken from reference TRBV7-6 and TRBJ1-3, is GAGVSQSPRYKVTKRGQDVALRCDPISGHVSLYWYRQALGQGPEFLTYFNYEAQQDKSGLPNDRFSAERPEGSISTLTIQRTEQRDSAMYRCASSLNREGRGNTIYFGEGSWLTVV.

This chain connects TRBV10-3 to TRBJ1-2; TRBD1 is a possible D gene (6 bases). The germline V gene has CDR1 ENHRY and CDR2 SYGVKD. V lost 3 bases and J 8 bases, leaving 16 bases between the germline ends. This CDR3 spans 14 amino acids. CDR3 in DNA: TGTGCCATCAGTGATCTTGGACAAGGGGGAGGCTACACCTTC. This translates into CAISDLGQGGGYTF.

CDR3 DNA sequence: TGTGCCAGCACCGAGGCAGTAAGCACAGATACGCAGTATTTT. It translates to CASTEAVSTDTQYF. The gene calls are TRBV2 and TRBJ2-3; no definite D call. Trimming took 7 bases from V and 0 from J, leaving 11 bases between them. Germline V gene lookup returns CDR1 SNHLY and CDR2 FYNNEI. The CDR3 contains 14 residues.

The rearrangement uses TRBV27 and TRBJ1-1, with 10 nucleotides matching TRBD1. Germline CDR1 MNHEY, CDR2 SMNVEV (reference sequence). After removal of 7 bases from V and 0 bases from J, the junction contained 8 bases not matched to a gene. The CDR3 spans 16 residues. DNA of the CDR3: TGTGCCAGCACCCTCTTAGGGACAGGGGTGAACACTGAAGCTTTCTTT. Its translation is CASTLLGTGVNTEAFF.

This sequence joins TRBV27 and TRBJ2-2, with 10 bases that match TRBD2. Germline-derived CDR1 and CDR2 are MNHEY and SMNVEV (reference sequence). The CDR3 totals 15 residues. V shed 5 bases, J shed 5 bases, and the junction held 5 bases outside the gene matches. In DNA form, the CDR3 reads TGTGCCAGCAGTCTAGCGGGAGTTTTTACCGGGGAGCTGTTTTTT. Amino acid sequence: CASSLAGVFTGELFF.

For the CDR3, the DNA is TGTGCCAGCAGTCTTCAGGGGGTCAATGGCTACACCTTC. Its translation: CASSLQGVNGYTF. This rearrangement joins TRBV5-4 to TRBJ1-2, with 7 bases lining up with TRBD1. Losses at the gene ends were 5 bases for V and 6 bases for J; bases not matched to a gene: 7. The CDR3 has 13 residues. Germline values: CDR1 SGHNT, CDR2 YYREEE (reference sequence).

V usage is TRBV5-8 and J usage is TRBJ2-7; D is possibly TRBD1 (6 bases). V was trimmed by 4 bases and J by 2 bases, leaving 13 bases between them. In germline, CDR1 is SGHTS, CDR2 YDEGEE. CDR3 length equals 14 residues. In DNA form, the CDR3 reads TGTGCCAGCAGCCCCTGGACAGTAGCCTACGAGCAGTACTTC. It codes for CASSPWTVAYEQYF.

V is TRBV7-9 and J is TRBJ2-1; 9 bases match TRBD2. V dropped 5 bases and J dropped 4; count of bases not matched to a gene: 18. This CDR3 contains 19 residues. Per germline, CDR1 SEHNR and CDR2 FQNEAQ (reference sequence). CDR3 amino acids: CASSPKSGAGGRVYNEQFF. The CDR3 DNA reads as TGTGCCAGCAGCCCCAAATCGGGAGCGGGGGGCCGTGTTTACAATGAGCAGTTCTTC.

The DNA of the CDR3 is TGCGCCAGCAGCTCCGGGACAGTAGAAGCTTTCTTT. Its translation is CASSSGTVEAFF. The rearrangement joins TRBV5-1 to TRBJ1-1; TRBD1 matches 7 bases. Germline assignment: CDR1 SGHRS and CDR2 YFSETQ. V shed 3 bases and J 8 bases; nucleotides not matched to a gene: 4. The CDR3 totals 12 residues. Together with reference TRBV5-1 and TRBJ1-1, the CDR3 gives the full variable domain: KAGVTQTPRYLIKTRGQQVTLSCSPISGHRSVSWYQQTPGQGLQFLFEYFSETQRNKGNFPGRFSGRQFSNSRSEMNVSTLELGDSALYLCASSSGTVEAFFGQGTRLTVV.

The sample holds one count of this clone. V gene TRBV18 combines with J gene TRBJ2-7; 9 nucleotides line up with TRBD1. From germline, CDR1 is KGHSH and CDR2 LQKENI. The CDR3 sequence is 15 residues long. Trimming cost V 2 bases and J 6 bases; bases outside gene matches: 8. In DNA form, the CDR3 reads TGTGCCAGCTCACCAAATCTACAGGGGGCGGGCGAGCAGTACTTC. Translated, it gives CASSPNLQGAGEQYF.

V is TRBV6-5 and J is TRBJ2-1, with a possible D match to TRBD2 (6 bases). Germline V gene data show CDR1 as MNHEY and CDR2 as SVGAGI. The CDR3 covers 15 residues. V gave up 9 bases and J gave up 9 bases, with 24 bases separating them. This CDR3 reads CASWPSIKTSLEQFF. The DNA of the CDR3 is TGTGCCAGTTGGCCCTCAATAAAAACTAGCCTTGAGCAGTTCTTC.

The gene calls are TRBV4-1 and TRBJ1-2, with 8 nucleotides matching TRBD1. CDR1 and CDR2 from the germline V gene are MGHRA and YSYEKL. The CDR3 spans 15 residues. The V segment lost 0 bases and the J segment 8 bases; nucleotides outside the gene matches: 8. The CDR3 nucleotides read TGCGCCAGCAGCCAAGACCATAGGACAGGGCTAGGCTACACCTTC. Residues: CASSQDHRTGLGYTF.

CDR3 in DNA: TGTGCCAGCAGTTATATAGCGGGAGAGGATGAGCAGTTCTTC. This sequence encodes CASSYIAGEDEQFF. This chain uses TRBV2 with TRBJ2-1; TRBD2 aligns across 9 bases. CDR1 SNHLY and CDR2 FYNNEI come from the germline V gene. There are 14 residues in the CDR3. The V and J ends lost 5 bases and 8 bases, in that order; junction bases with no gene match: 7.

The chain uses TRBV5-8 and TRBJ1-1; D is perhaps TRBD1 (6 bases). CDR1 and CDR2 from the germline V gene are SGHTS and YDEGEE. Deletions cut 2 bases from V and 6 bases from J, with 14 bases between. The CDR3 contains 14 residues. The CDR3 DNA follows: TGTGCCAGCAGCTTAATAGAGGGGGTCCCTGAAGCTTTCTTT. Translation gives CASSLIEGVPEAFF.

The rearrangement links TRBV5-1 to TRBJ1-1; 9 bases match TRBD1. This CDR3 has 17 residues. J gave up 4 bases and V 2 bases, and 12 bases lay outside the gene matches. The germline gives CDR1 SGHRS, CDR2 YFSETQ. The CDR3 here is CASSLGTGLVRGTEAFF. CDR3 coding DNA: TGCGCCAGCAGCTTAGGGACAGGGTTGGTCAGGGGCACTGAAGCTTTCTTT.

The rearrangement links TRBV19 to TRBJ2-7; 8 nucleotides agree with TRBD1. Germline trimming cut 6 bases from V and 2 bases from J; bases unmatched to any gene: 9. Germline-derived CDR1 and CDR2 are LNHDA and SQIVND (reference sequence). The CDR3 contains 15 residues. In DNA, the CDR3 is TGTGCCAGTAGCCCATCGACAGGGGTAACCTACGAGCAGTACTTC. Its protein is CASSPSTGVTYEQYF. Full variable domain (rest looked up from reference TRBV19 and TRBJ2-7): DGGITQSPKYLFRKEGQNVTLSCEQNLNHDAMYWYRQDPGQGLRLIYYSQIVNDFQKGDIAEGYSVSREKKESFPLTVTSAQKNPTAFYLCASSPSTGVTYEQYFGPGTRLTVT.

V usage is TRBV5-1 and J usage is TRBJ1-3; D is unclear. The CDR3 loop spans 15 amino acids. Germline-derived CDR1 and CDR2 are SGHRS and YFSETQ. V lost 0 bases to trimming and J lost 1 base, with 8 bases between them. The CDR3 DNA sequence: TGCGCCAGCAGCTTGGGACTCAATTCTGGAAACACCATATATTTT. Its protein is CASSLGLNSGNTIYF.

V is TRBV19 and J is TRBJ1-4, with D uncertain. Trimming shortened V by 7 bases and J by 1 base, and 19 bases separated the two germline ends. This CDR3 region has 17 residues. Germline lookup yields CDR1 LNHDA and CDR2 SQIVND (reference sequence). CDR3 bases: TGTGCCAGTAATCAGCGAGGGTTGTTGGGAACTAATGAAAAACTGTTTTTT. This sequence encodes CASNQRGLLGTNEKLFF.

V and J are TRBV19 and TRBJ1-2; 9 positions agree with TRBD1. Germline values: CDR1 LNHDA, CDR2 SQIVND (reference sequence). The CDR3 is 17 residues long. V was clipped by 3 bases and J by 7 bases; unmatched bases: 15. CDR3 coding DNA: TGTGCCAGTAGTATCGGAAGCTTGGGACAGGGATTAAGTGGCTACACCTTC. Its protein product is CASSIGSLGQGLSGYTF. The whole variable domain, filled in from reference TRBV19 and TRBJ1-2, reads DGGITQSPKYLFRKEGQNVTLSCEQNLNHDAMYWYRQDPGQGLRLIYYSQIVNDFQKGDIAEGYSVSREKKESFPLTVTSAQKNPTAFYLCASSIGSLGQGLSGYTFGSGTRLTVV.

The J gene is TRBJ2-1, the V gene TRBV12-5; TRBD2 agrees at 10 bases. CDR1 is LGHNT, CDR2 FRNRAP, per germline. This CDR3 is 15 amino acids long. Trimming at V came to 5 bases and at J to 4 bases, leaving 5 bases not matched to a gene. The CDR3, as DNA: TGTGCTAGTGGTCCACCTAGCGGGAGATACAATGAGCAGTTCTTC. Translating it yields CASGPPSGRYNEQFF.

The V call is TRBV7-8, the J call TRBJ2-7, with TRBD2 matching over 9 bases. This CDR3 is 15 amino acids long. Germline lookup yields CDR1 SGHVS and CDR2 FQNEAQ. V was clipped by 5 bases and J by 4 bases; unmatched bases: 9. This CDR3 reads CASSPRGSGRYEQYF. The DNA of the CDR3 is TGTGCCAGCAGCCCCCGCGGTAGCGGGAGATACGAGCAGTACTTC. The whole variable domain, filled in from reference TRBV7-8 and TRBJ2-7, reads GAGVSQSPRYKVAKRGQDVALRCDPISGHVSLFWYQQALGQGPEFLTYFQNEAQLDKSGLPSDRFFAERPEGSVSTLKIQRTQQEDSAVYLCASSPRGSGRYEQYFGPGTRLTVT.

V is TRBV19 and J is TRBJ2-1; 10 bases align to TRBD2. This CDR3 spans 20 amino acids. Germline V gives CDR1 LNHDA, CDR2 SQIVND (reference sequence). V trimming: 3 bases; J trimming: 6 bases; junction bases outside the gene matches: 20. The DNA for the CDR3 is TGTGCCAGTAGTATTGGGGGAGGGGGCGGCTCGCAGCGGGAGGGCAATGAGCAGTTCTTC. Protein sequence: CASSIGGGGGSQREGNEQFF.

The chain has TRBV9 and TRBJ2-7; D remains ambiguous. The V end was cut by 0 bases, the J end by 3 bases, with 13 bases between. Germline lookup yields CDR1 SGDLS and CDR2 YYNGEE. The CDR3 covers 15 residues. The CDR3 nucleotides read TGTGCCAGCAGCGTAGGCGAGCGTAAGATCTACGAGCAGTACTTC. This codes for CASSVGERKIYEQYF.

A single count supports this clone. The chain joins TRBV6-6 to TRBJ2-7, with D possibly matching TRBD2 (8 bases). Germline loops: CDR1 MNHNY, CDR2 SVGAGI (reference sequence). The CDR3 extends over 16 amino acids. Deletions cut 9 bases from V and 1 base from J, with 22 bases between. DNA for the CDR3: TGTGCCAGTGCACGGGGGGGACAGATGGGGTCCTACGAGCAGTACTTC. It specifies CASARGGQMGSYEQYF.

The rearrangement joins TRBV7-9 to TRBJ2-2, with 8 positions matching TRBD1. The germline V gene has CDR1 SEHNR and CDR2 FQNEAQ (reference sequence). The CDR3 is 16 amino acids. Trimming cost V 1 base and J 4 bases; bases outside gene matches: 5. CDR3 in amino acids: CASSLEAGGVTGELFF. CDR3 in DNA: TGTGCCAGCAGCTTAGAGGCAGGGGGCGTCACCGGGGAGCTGTTTTTT.

The chain employs TRBV2 and TRBJ1-6; 7 bases match TRBD1. The germline V gene has CDR1 SNHLY and CDR2 FYNNEI. The CDR3 has 15 residues. The V gene end was trimmed by 1 base and the J gene end by 4 bases; junction bases not matched to a gene: 1. In nucleotides, the CDR3 is TGTGCCAGCAGTGAAGAGGGGGCTTATAATTCACCCCTCCACTTT. Protein product: CASSEEGAYNSPLHF.